The clone carrying this T cell receptor (beta chain) occurred once. Antigen unknown. Genes and germline are mouse. The read stops 1 residue short of the end of the CDR3; the missing end is completed from the germline J gene. Generated by immunoSEQ multiplex PCR, the TCRdb table keeps only in-frame clones and is missing some. This table has about 2,200 clones, roughly three fifths appearing once. This sample was taken from a study of tissue T cells after allogeneic stem cell transplantation. Study-level findings and limits: Within patients, tissue anatomy strongly shaped TCR repertoire composition. Motif-based clustering found tissue-specific repertoire signatures shared across patients, though few clones were shared. Tissue-detected TCR repertoire was only partly captured by blood and spleen T cells.

Germline CDR1 and CDR2: GFQATS and STVNSAI. V shed 3 bases, J shed 8 bases, and the junction held 2 bases outside the gene matches. This CDR3 comprises 13 residues. Documented time point: mouse harvest day 7 after allogeneic transplant. Each mouse received 10^7 T-cell-depleted marrow cells plus 10^6 splenic CD5+ T cells by tail vein. Mice had MHC-mismatched B6 into BALB/c GVHD, sampled day 7 or 14. This rearrangement joins TRBV20 to TRBJ1-6; 9 nucleotides align to TRBD1. TRBJ1-6 is annotated as an ORF whose role is uncertain. Sequencing used spleen. The TCR comes from a female BALB/c mouse given C57BL/6 T cells with graft-versus-host disease after an allogeneic hematopoietic cell transplant. CDR3 protein: CGARQGADSPLYF. The sequenced part of the CDR3 DNA is TGTGGTGCTAGACAGGGGGCTGATTCGCCCCTCTAC.